A selection of T cell receptor beta chains follows, all from one sample in a study of T cell changes during pregnancy in multiple sclerosis. Using immunoSEQ multiplex PCR, the repertoire was profiled, and TCRdb retains in-frame clones only, with some absent. Of over 50,000 clones in the sample, roughly 88% were seen once. This specimen consisted of peripheral blood, obtained in the first trimester of pregnancy. These receptors were obtained from a female donor with multiple sclerosis, enrolled in a pregnancy study. Both conserved end residues are part of each CDR3. The D gene is left open where the match is weak. A row's size may be missing; if present it is once, few, many or a size class.

>TRBV30|TRBJ1-3|.|.
TGTGCCTGGAGGCTACACACCATATATTTT
CAWRLHTIYF
>TRBV4-1|TRBJ2-1|.|TRBD2
TGCGCCAGCAGCTTATATGACCAAGCGGGAGTAGGAAATGAGCAGTTCTTC
CASSLYDQAGVGNEQFF
>TRBV10-3|TRBJ2-3|once|TRBD2
TGTGCCAGCCATAGCGGGAGCACAGATACGCAGTATTTT
CASHSGSTDTQYF
>TRBV9|TRBJ1-1|few|.
TGTGCCAGCAGCGTGGGGCAAGGTACTGAAGCTTTCTTT
CASSVGQGTEAFF
>TRBV4-2|TRBJ1-2|.|.
TGTGCCAGCAGCCAAGACGTGACAGAGGTCTATGGCTACACCTTC
CASSQDVTEVYGYTF
>TRBV28|TRBJ1-1|.|TRBD1
TGTGCCAGCAGTTCCTCGGGACAGGGGACCCGTACCGAAGCTTTCTTT
CASSSSGQGTRTEAFF
>TRBV5-4|TRBJ2-2|.|TRBD2
TGTGCCAGCGAACCCCCGGGGGGGGACACCGGGGAGCTGTTTTTT
CASEPPGGDTGELFF
>TRBV28|TRBJ1-1|.|TRBD1
TGTGCCAGCAGTTTGTCCGGGACAGGTCTCACTGAAGCTTTCTTT
CASSLSGTGLTEAFF
>TRBV6-5|TRBJ2-1|.|TRBD2
TGTGCCAGCAGTTACGGTAGCGGGAGGTACAATGAGCAGTTCTTC
CASSYGSGRYNEQFF
>TRBV6-1|TRBJ2-7|.|TRBD2
TGTGCCAGCTTCGGGACTAGACGCCCTGAGCAGTACTTC
CASFGTRRPEQYF
>TRBV11-3|TRBJ2-3|.|.
TGTGCCAGCAGCTTTTCCGGGAGGCAGTATTTT
CASSFSGRQYF
>TRBV5-1|TRBJ1-4|.|.
TGCGCCAGCAGCTTGAGTGCAGAAGATGAAAAACTGTTTTTT
CASSLSAEDEKLFF
>TRBV5-1|TRBJ2-7|.|TRBD2
TGCGCCAGCAGCCAAAATACCGGGAGGTATCCCGAGCAGTACTTC
CASSQNTGRYPEQYF
>TRBV7-3|TRBJ2-7|.|TRBD2
TGTGCCAGCAGCTTAGATCGGGAGGGTACCTACGAGCAGTACTTC
CASSLDREGTYEQYF
>TRBV7-2|TRBJ1-3|once|TRBD1
TGTGCCAGCATTATCGCCCCCCGTGCTCCGGGACAGACTGGAAACACCATATATTTT
CASIIAPRAPGQTGNTIYF
>TRBV5-4|TRBJ2-3|.|.
TGTGCCAGTACTAGGGACTCCCCAGATACGCAGTATTTT
CASTRDSPDTQYF
>TRBV7-9|TRBJ2-7|.|TRBD2
TGTGCCAGCAGCGGCCGACTAGCGGAGTACGAGCAGTACTTC
CASSGRLAEYEQYF
>TRBV5-1|TRBJ2-1|.|TRBD1
TGCGCCAGCAGCTTGGAGAGGGGACAGGGAGGGGATGAGCAGTTCTTC
CASSLERGQGGDEQFF
>TRBV29-1|TRBJ1-5|.|TRBD1
TGCAGCGTTGAAGATGGAAGAGGGGGCAGGGGCTTTGGTCAGCCCCAGCATTTT
CSVEDGRGGRGFGQPQHF
>TRBV11-2|TRBJ1-4|.|TRBD1
TGTGCCAGCAGCTTAGGCCGGGACAGCTTTTTT
CASSLGRDSFF
>TRBV5-5|TRBJ2-7|.|TRBD1
TGTGCCCATTACAGGGGGCCCTACAACGAGCAGTACTTC
CAHYRGPYNEQYF
>TRBV27|TRBJ2-7|.|.
TGTGCCAGCAGTTTAGGGACACACCAAGTCTACGAGCAGTACTTC
CASSLGTHQVYEQYF
>TRBV2|TRBJ2-7|.|.
TGTGCCAGCAGTGGCAGCGGCCGCATGGAGCAGTACTTC
CASSGSGRMEQYF
>TRBV2|TRBJ1-5|.|TRBD1
TGTGCCAGCACCCGGGACAGCCCCAATCAGCCCCAGCATTTT
CASTRDSPNQPQHF
>TRBV14|TRBJ2-7|.|TRBD2
TGTGCCAGCAGCCCCTTAGCGGGGACCTACGAGCAGTACTTC
CASSPLAGTYEQYF
>TRBV29-1|TRBJ1-2|.|TRBD1
TGCAGCGTTGAAGGGGGACAGGGGGCTAATGGCTACACCTTC
CSVEGGQGANGYTF
>TRBV7-9|TRBJ2-7|.|.
TGTGCCAGCAGCTTAGCTACTAGTATATCCTACGAGCAGTACTTC
CASSLATSISYEQYF
>TRBV6-1|TRBJ2-5|.|TRBD1
TGTGCCAGCAGTGCACAGGGGGCAGAGACCCAGTACTTC
CASSAQGAETQYF
>TRBV2|TRBJ2-7|.|.
TGTGCCAGCAGTGTGACAGGTAGTGAGCAGTACTTC
CASSVTGSEQYF
>TRBV19|TRBJ2-3|.|.
TGTGCCAGTAGTCCCTACACAGATACGCAGTATTTT
CASSPYTDTQYF
>TRBV6-4|TRBJ2-5|.|.
TGTGCCAGCGAGGACGAGACAGTCCCGACCCAGTACTTC
CASEDETVPTQYF
>TRBV7-3|TRBJ1-2|.|.
TGTGCCAGCAGCCGTGGGCCCGGAGGATCTACCTATGGCTACACCTTC
CASSRGPGGSTYGYTF
>TRBV19|TRBJ2-1|medium-sized|.
TGTGCCAGTAGTATTAGCCGCTCTAGCTACAATGAGCAGTTCTTC
CASSISRSSYNEQFF
>TRBV2|TRBJ1-4|.|TRBD1
TGTGCCAGCAGTGAAGCGCGCAGGGGACAGAATGAAAAACTGTTTTTT
CASSEARRGQNEKLFF
>TRBV7-9|TRBJ1-2|.|TRBD1
TGTGCCAGCAGCCCCCGGCGGGGACAGAACTATGGCTACACCTTC
CASSPRRGQNYGYTF
>TRBV13|TRBJ2-1|.|.
TGTGCCAGCAGCTTACCCGGTGGGGGGGCCCTATACAATGAGCAGTTCTTC
CASSLPGGGALYNEQFF
>TRBV27|TRBJ2-1|.|.
TGTGCCGGCAGTCACCGGTCAGGGACTTACAATGAGCAGTTCTTC
CAGSHRSGTYNEQFF
>TRBV7-2|TRBJ2-7|.|TRBD2
TGTGCCAGCAGCTTAAGTGGCGGGAGTTTATACGAGCAGTACTTC
CASSLSGGSLYEQYF
>TRBV27|TRBJ2-2|.|TRBD2
TGTGCCAGCAGTTCATATCTCCGACAGCGGGGTACCGGGGAGCTGTTTTTT
CASSSYLRQRGTGELFF
>TRBV19|TRBJ2-2|.|.
TGTGCCAGTCACCGGTCGGGGGAAGACACCGGGGAGCTGTTTTTT
CASHRSGEDTGELFF
>TRBV28|TRBJ1-1|.|TRBD1
TGTGCCAGCACTTTTTTATGGGACAGGGCTTCTGAAGCTTTCTTT
CASTFLWDRASEAFF
>TRBV7-3|TRBJ2-2|.|TRBD1
TGTGCCAGCAGCTTGGACAGGGGGTTCACCGGGGAGCTGTTTTTT
CASSLDRGFTGELFF
>TRBV27|TRBJ2-1|.|.
TGTGCCAGCCGAGCGGGTGGGTACAATGAGCAGTTCTTC
CASRAGGYNEQFF
>TRBV5-1|TRBJ2-7|.|.
TGCGCCAGCAGCTTGGTCCCAGGGGTCGACGAGCAGTACTTC
CASSLVPGVDEQYF
>TRBV10-3|TRBJ2-1|once|.
TGTGCCATCAGTGAGGGGGGCCTAGTGTACAATGAGCAGTTCTTC
CAISEGGLVYNEQFF
>TRBV7-9|TRBJ2-1|.|TRBD2
TGTGCCAGCAGCCGACTAGCGGAAAACAATGAGCAGTTCTTC
CASSRLAENNEQFF
>TRBV28|TRBJ2-3|.|TRBD1
TGTGCCAGCTCGCCGACAGGGGTGGTGACAGATACGCAGTATTTT
CASSPTGVVTDTQYF
>TRBV2|TRBJ2-1|.|TRBD2
TGTGCCAGCAGACGACTACTAGCGGCTTCCTACAATGAGCAGTTCTTC
CASRRLLAASYNEQFF